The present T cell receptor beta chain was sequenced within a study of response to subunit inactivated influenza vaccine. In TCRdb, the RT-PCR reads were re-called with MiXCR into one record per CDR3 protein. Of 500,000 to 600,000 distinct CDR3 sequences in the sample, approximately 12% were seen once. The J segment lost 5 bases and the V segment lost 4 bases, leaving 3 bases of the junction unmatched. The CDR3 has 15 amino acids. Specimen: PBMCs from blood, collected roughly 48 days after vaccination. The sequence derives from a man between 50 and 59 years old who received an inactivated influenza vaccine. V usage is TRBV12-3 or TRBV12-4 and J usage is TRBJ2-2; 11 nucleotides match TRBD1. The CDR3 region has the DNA TGTGCCAGCAGTTGGGACAGGGGGGGAACCGGGGAGCTGTTTTTT. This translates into CASSWDRGGTGELFF.